This passage covers 21 T cell receptor beta chains from one sample sequenced in a study of T cell responses to AZD1222 COVID-19 vaccine. Assay used: immunoSEQ multiplex PCR; TCRdb lists only in-frame clones, some missing. The sample has about 140,000 clones, about nine tenths seen once. This specimen consisted of peripheral blood, obtained on day 0 of AZD1222 vaccination. All receptors come from an adult in good health.

The chain has TRBV6-7 and TRBJ1-2, with D perhaps TRBD1 (5 bases). TRBV6-7 is given ORF status, its function remaining uncertain. There are 14 residues in the CDR3. The V end was cut by 0 bases, the J end by 4 bases, with 9 bases between. The CDR3 DNA sequence: TGTGCCAGCAGTTACTCGGGGACTGTCTATGGCTACACCTTC. Its protein is CASSYSGTVYGYTF.

This chain links TRBV2 with TRBJ1-4; D possibly corresponds to TRBD1 (5 bases). The CDR3 extends over 11 amino acids. V lost 6 bases to trimming and J lost 12 bases, with 11 bases between them. Germline V gene lookup returns CDR1 SNHLY and CDR2 FYNNEI. Here the CDR3 DNA reads TGTGCCAGCAGAAAGGAAGGGGAACTGTTTTTT. It encodes CASRKEGELFF.

The chain couples TRBV27 to TRBJ1-5, with 9 positions matching TRBD1. CDR1 and CDR2 (germline): MNHEY, SMNVEV (reference sequence). The V and J ends lost 4 bases and 1 base, in that order; junction bases with no gene match: 14. This CDR3 is 19 amino acids long. The CDR3 DNA follows: TGTGCCAGCAGTTCCTTCAAACCGGGACAGGGCTGGAGCAATCAGCCCCAGCATTTT. Its translation is CASSSFKPGQGWSNQPQHF.

V and J are TRBV5-1 and TRBJ2-1, with 7 positions matching TRBD2. Trimming took 5 bases from V and 5 from J; bases not matched to a gene: 10. CDR1 is SGHRS, CDR2 YFSETQ, per germline. The length of the CDR3 is 15 residues. The CDR3 here is CASSHGLGPNNEQFF. The CDR3, as DNA: TGCGCCAGCAGTCATGGACTAGGGCCAAACAATGAGCAGTTCTTC.

The rearrangement uses TRBV7-8 and TRBJ2-1; tentatively, D is TRBD2 (5 bases). The germline gives CDR1 SGHVS, CDR2 FQNEAQ. This CDR3 is 16 amino acids long. Trimming removed 4 bases at V and 0 bases at J, with 13 bases between. The CDR3: CASSSFGSRSYNEQFF. CDR3 bases: TGTGCCAGCAGCTCGTTTGGGAGCCGCTCCTACAATGAGCAGTTCTTC.

The chain joins TRBV7-8 to TRBJ1-5, with a tentative D call TRBD1 (5 bases). This CDR3 region has 15 residues. Per the germline V gene, CDR1 is SGHVS and CDR2 is FQNEAQ. V shed 3 bases and J shed 2 bases, with 11 bases lying between them. CDR3 DNA: TGTGCCAGCAGCTTTCGGGGGGTTGGCAATCAGCCCCAGCATTTT. Protein: CASSFRGVGNQPQHF.

In this sample, this clone turned up once. The CDR3 nucleotides are TGTGCCAGCTCTCTCCGGGGGGGGACTAGCGGGGACGAGCAGTACTTC. Its translation is CASSLRGGTSGDEQYF. The gene calls are TRBV11-1 and TRBJ2-7, with 13 bases identical to TRBD2. With V trimmed by 8 bases and J by 5 bases, 12 bases remained unmatched. Germline CDR1 is SGHAT and CDR2 is FQDESV (reference sequence). This CDR3 spans 16 amino acids.

This clone was observed once. The chain carries TRBV10-3 and TRBJ2-7; the match to TRBD1 covers 10 bases. J lost 3 bases, V lost 8 bases, and 7 bases had no gene match. Germline CDR1 ENHRY, CDR2 SYGVKD. CDR3 length: 14 amino acids. This CDR3 reads CAIADRGLNYEQYF. Written as DNA, the CDR3 is TGTGCCATCGCTGACAGGGGGCTAAACTACGAGCAGTACTTC.

This chain connects TRBV11-3 to TRBJ2-3; 7 nucleotides line up with TRBD2. This CDR3 has 16 amino acids. Trimming removed 1 base from V and 2 bases from J; junction bases left unmatched: 6. CDR1 and CDR2 from the germline V gene are SGHNT and YENEEA. CDR3 amino acids: CASSLGGGIPTDTQYF. The CDR3 bases are TGTGCCAGCAGCTTAGGGGGGGGAATCCCCACAGATACGCAGTATTTT. Supplemented by reference TRBV11-3 and TRBJ2-3, the full variable domain reads EAGVVQSPRYKIIEKKQPVAFWCNPISGHNTLYWYLQNLGQGPELLIRYENEEAVDDSQLPKDRFSAERLKGVDSTLKIQPAELGDSAVYLCASSLGGGIPTDTQYFGPGTRLTVL.

The chain couples TRBV6-5 to TRBJ2-6; D is uncertain. The germline gives CDR1 MNHEY, CDR2 SVGAGI. The CDR3 is made up of 13 amino acids. V gave up 1 base and J gave up 3 bases, with 1 base separating them. Written as DNA, the CDR3 is TGTGCCAGCAGTTACTATGGGGCCAACGTCCTGACTTTC. It specifies CASSYYGANVLTF.

This clone has more than one count but fewer than ten. V usage is TRBV20-1 and J usage is TRBJ2-7; perhaps TRBD2 as D (6 bases). Germline V gene sequence: CDR1 DFQATT, CDR2 SNEGSKA (reference sequence). V was trimmed by 3 bases and J by 4 bases, leaving 10 bases between them. The CDR3 is 12 residues long. The CDR3 nucleotides are TGCAGTGCTAGTGCACGGGAGTACGAGCAGTACTTC. The encoded protein is CSASAREYEQYF.

The chain carries TRBV2 and TRBJ2-2; the D gene is possibly TRBD1 (6 bases). The germline V gene encodes CDR1 SNHLY and CDR2 FYNNEI. The CDR3 consists of 16 residues. The germline V and J ends were trimmed by 5 bases and 1 base, with 14 bases remaining between them. The CDR3: CASSKTGKLNTGELFF. In DNA, the CDR3 is TGTGCCAGCAGTAAAACAGGGAAATTGAACACCGGGGAGCTGTTTTTT.

The chain recombines TRBV14 with TRBJ1-1; D unclear. Germline CDR1 reads SGHDN; CDR2 reads FVKESK. CDR3 size: 15 residues. Trimming took 2 bases from V and 4 from J, leaving 14 bases between them. The CDR3 sequence: CASSQLGQTLTEAFF. CDR3 nucleotide sequence: TGTGCCAGCAGCCAACTCGGCCAGACTCTCACTGAAGCTTTCTTT.

V and J are TRBV4-1 and TRBJ1-6, with D uncertain. Trimming pared 0 bases from V and 14 bases from J, leaving 14 bases between. This CDR3 region has 14 residues. Looked up from germline, CDR1 is MGHRA and CDR2 is YSYEKL. CDR3: CASSQDTSPPALHF. CDR3 DNA: TGCGCCAGCAGCCAAGATACGAGCCCTCCTGCCCTCCACTTT.

The genes are TRBV6-5 and TRBJ2-1; no reliable D call. V lost 8 bases and J 3 bases, leaving 2 bases between the germline ends. Germline CDR1 reads MNHEY; CDR2 reads SVGAGI. There are 10 residues in the CDR3. CDR3 coding DNA: TGTGCCAGCCGCTACAATGAGCAGTTCTTC. The encoded protein is CASRYNEQFF.

This chain uses TRBV5-4 with TRBJ2-1; possibly TRBD1 for D (5 bases). Trimming pared 4 bases from V and 0 bases from J, leaving 11 bases between. The CDR3 has 15 residues. Per germline, CDR1 SGHNT and CDR2 YYREEE (reference sequence). The CDR3 loop is CASSQGSSSYNEQFF. CDR3 sequence (DNA): TGTGCCAGCAGCCAGGGTTCCTCCTCCTACAATGAGCAGTTCTTC. Together with reference TRBV5-4 and TRBJ2-1, the CDR3 gives the full variable domain: ETGVTQSPTHLIKTRGQQVTLRCSSQSGHNTVSWYQQALGQGPQFIFQYYREEENGRGNFPPRFSGLQFPNYSSELNVNALELDDSALYLCASSQGSSSYNEQFFGPGTRLTVL.

The CDR3 sequence: CASSLEVGYGYTF. DNA of the CDR3: TGTGCCAGCAGTTTAGAGGTCGGCTATGGCTACACCTTC. The chain is built from TRBV28 and TRBJ1-2, with unresolved D. The CDR3 loop spans 13 amino acids. Germline V gives CDR1 MDHEN, CDR2 SYDVKM. V gave up 2 bases and J gave up 4 bases, with 8 bases separating them.

V gene TRBV5-1 combines with J gene TRBJ2-7; maybe TRBD1 (5 bases). This CDR3 comprises 13 residues. V lost 4 bases and J lost 3, with 11 bases in between. Germline V gene lookup returns CDR1 SGHRS and CDR2 YFSETQ. The CDR3 sequence is CASSPGAVYEQYF. CDR3 DNA sequence: TGCGCCAGCAGCCCTGGGGCCGTCTACGAGCAGTACTTC.

The chain links TRBV29-1 to TRBJ1-2; weak D call: TRBD1 (6 bases). CDR1 is SQVTM and CDR2 is ANQGSEA in the germline V gene. The CDR3 sequence is 11 residues long. Trimming cost V 4 bases and J 6 bases, with 9 bases left between them. As DNA, the CDR3 is TGCAGCGTTGGGCCAGGGGATGGCTACACCTTC. This sequence encodes CSVGPGDGYTF.

V and J are TRBV7-6 and TRBJ1-1; D uncertain. Germline values: CDR1 SGHVS, CDR2 FNYEAQ. Trimming stripped 2 bases from V and 0 bases from J, with 4 bases between. The CDR3 is 13 amino acids. The CDR3 protein is CASSLSLNTEAFF. CDR3 nucleotides: TGTGCCAGCAGCTTATCTCTGAACACTGAAGCTTTCTTT.

This clone was seen once. The genes are TRBV9 and TRBJ2-1; 8 bases fit TRBD2. After removal of 3 bases from V and 7 bases from J, the junction contained 18 bases not matched to a gene. The CDR3 length is 18 residues. From germline, CDR1 is SGDLS and CDR2 YYNGEE. CDR3 loop: CASSANPWGSGTTNEQFF. CDR3 nucleotide sequence: TGTGCCAGCAGCGCTAACCCCTGGGGTAGCGGGACAACAAATGAGCAGTTCTTC.